These 21 T cell receptor beta chains were all obtained from the same sample, sequenced in a study of graft-versus-host responses after intestinal transplantation. The assay was immunoSEQ multiplex PCR, and TCRdb's table has in-frame clones only and misses some. In the table there are about 81,000 clones, about 88% of which are singletons. Their antigens are not known. This material consisted of unstimulated CD4+ T cells sorted from spleen or lymph node cells, taken before intestinal transplant. The receptors were gathered from a human donor who received an intestinal transplant.

The V call is TRBV7-6, the J call TRBJ2-2; TRBD2 aligns across 10 bases. This CDR3 region has 16 residues. V shed 0 bases and J 7 bases; nucleotides not matched to a gene: 5. Germline loops: CDR1 SGHVS, CDR2 FNYEAQ. CDR3 DNA: TGTGCCAGCAGCTTAGCAGCGGGAGGGCCGAGCGGGGAGCTGTTTTTT. This sequence encodes CASSLAAGGPSGELFF.

This chain connects TRBV4-1 to TRBJ1-2; 7 positions agree with TRBD1. This CDR3 region has 16 residues. Trimming removed 3 bases from V and 2 bases from J; junction bases left unmatched: 9. Germline values: CDR1 MGHRA, CDR2 YSYEKL. The CDR3 here is CASSHTHRGLNYGYTF. CDR3 coding DNA: TGCGCCAGCAGCCATACCCACAGGGGATTGAACTATGGCTACACCTTC.

This clone was counted a few times. This chain uses TRBV25-1 with TRBJ2-5, with no clear D. The CDR3 is made up of 11 amino acids. The germline gives CDR1 MGHDK, CDR2 SYGVNS. V was shortened by 2 bases and J by 9 bases, with 7 bases between the two germline ends. This chain's CDR3 is CASSEGPAQYF. CDR3 sequence (DNA): TGTGCCAGCAGTGAAGGGCCGGCCCAGTACTTC. The whole variable domain, remainder taken from reference TRBV25-1 and TRBJ2-5, is EADIYQTPRYLVIGTGKKITLECSQTMGHDKMYWYQQDPGMELHLIHYSYGVNSTEKGDLSSESTVSRIRTEHFPLTLESARPSHTSQYLCASSEGPAQYFGPGTRLLVL.

This clone was observed a few times. The chain joins TRBV7-9 to TRBJ2-5; D uncertain. In germline, CDR1 is SEHNR, CDR2 FQNEAQ (reference sequence). The V and J ends lost 5 bases and 4 bases respectively, with 5 bases between them. The CDR3 is made up of 11 amino acids. The CDR3 sequence: CASSPLETQYF. As DNA, the CDR3 is TGTGCCAGCAGCCCATTAGAGACCCAGTACTTC.

This chain connects TRBV6-6 to TRBJ1-5; perhaps TRBD1 as D (6 bases). This CDR3 comprises 15 residues. Germline V CDR1 and CDR2: MNHNY, SVGAGI (reference sequence). Trimming removed 6 bases from V and 0 bases from J, with 12 bases in between. The CDR3 DNA reads TGTGCCAGCAGACCCGGACAGTATAGCAATCAGCCCCAGCATTTT. Protein product: CASRPGQYSNQPQHF.

The count of this clone is one. This sequence joins TRBV18 and TRBJ1-2; no reliable D call. Trimming left V 3 bases short and J 6 bases short, with 8 bases between. Germline values: CDR1 KGHSH, CDR2 LQKENI. The CDR3 runs 12 residues. The CDR3 loop reads CASSPGVDGYTF. The CDR3 coding sequence is TGTGCCAGCTCACCGGGCGTGGATGGCTACACCTTC.

This chain connects TRBV28 to TRBJ1-5, with 8 bases matching TRBD1. Germline-derived CDR1 and CDR2 are MDHEN and SYDVKM. Losses at the gene ends were 2 bases for V and 3 bases for J; bases not matched to a gene: 3. The CDR3 totals 15 residues. The CDR3 DNA is TGTGCCAGCAGTTTACACAGGGGGTTCAATCAGCCCCAGCATTTT. Translated, it gives CASSLHRGFNQPQHF.

This sequence joins TRBV15 and TRBJ2-4; TRBD2 agrees at 8 bases. The length of the CDR3 is 13 residues. Germline CDR1 and CDR2: LNHNV and YYDKDF (reference sequence). The J segment lost 13 bases and the V segment lost 1 base, leaving 6 bases of the junction unmatched. The CDR3 coding sequence is TGTGCCACCAGCAGAGGACGCGGCGGGAGGCAGTACTTC. Translating gives CATSRGRGGRQYF.

The genes are TRBV28 and TRBJ2-5; TRBD2 agrees at 8 bases. The J call may be faulty, since TRBJ2-7 better matches the DNA end. CDR1 is MDHEN, CDR2 SYDVKM, per germline. The CDR3 runs 14 residues. The CDR3 DNA sequence: TGTGCCAGTCTGGGACGGGGGGGCTCTTACGAGCAGTACTTC. This encodes CASLGRGGSYEQYF.

This clone was counted a few times. The chain couples TRBV5-1 to TRBJ2-5, with D possibly matching TRBD2 (6 bases). This CDR3 spans 17 amino acids. Germline V gene data show CDR1 as SGHRS and CDR2 as YFSETQ. Trimming took 3 bases from V and 1 from J, leaving 19 bases between them. CDR3 protein: CASSWVGGRFIQETQYF. The CDR3 DNA sequence: TGCGCCAGCAGCTGGGTGGGGGGACGTTTTATCCAAGAGACCCAGTACTTC.

The chain couples TRBV6-5 to TRBJ2-1, with TRBD2 matching 10 bases. The CDR3 runs to 14 residues. The V segment lost 4 bases and the J segment 7 bases; nucleotides outside the gene matches: 4. The germline V gene encodes CDR1 MNHEY and CDR2 SVGAGI. CDR3 sequence (DNA): TGTGCCAGCAGTTCCCCGGGACTAGCGAATGAGCAGTTCTTC. Protein: CASSSPGLANEQFF.

V gene TRBV4-1 combines with J gene TRBJ2-7; TRBD2 agrees at 12 bases. The CDR3 is made up of 13 amino acids. Unmatched junction bases numbered 0, after V lost 4 bases and J lost 5 bases. The V gene's germline CDR1 is MGHRA and CDR2 YSYEKL. The CDR3 sequence: CASSRTSGDEQYF. The CDR3 DNA reads as TGCGCCAGCAGCCGGACTAGCGGGGACGAGCAGTACTTC.

CDR3 loop: CASSLGDIPLGYTF. For the CDR3, the DNA is TGTGCCAGCAGCCTAGGGGACATCCCCCTTGGCTACACCTTC. The chain combines TRBV5-6 with TRBJ1-2; D possibly corresponds to TRBD1 (6 bases). Per the germline V gene, CDR1 is SGHDT and CDR2 is YYEEEE. CDR3 length equals 14 residues. Trimming removed 4 bases from V and 7 bases from J, with 17 bases in between.

The sample holds one count of this clone. The chain has TRBV5-1 and TRBJ2-1; 13 bases fit TRBD2. Losses at the gene ends were 5 bases for V and 3 bases for J; bases not matched to a gene: 5. CDR1 is SGHRS, CDR2 YFSETQ, per germline. The CDR3 is made up of 16 amino acids. CDR3 residues: CASSTGTSGVYNEQFF. In nucleotides, the CDR3 is TGCGCCAGCAGTACTGGGACTAGCGGGGTCTACAATGAGCAGTTCTTC.

The CDR3 reads CASSSQGQETQYF. CDR3 in DNA: TGTGCCAGCAGTTCCCAGGGGCAAGAGACCCAGTACTTC. The chain joins TRBV28 to TRBJ2-5; tentative D call: TRBD1 (6 bases). CDR3 length: 13 amino acids. Trimming pared 4 bases from V and 2 bases from J, leaving 8 bases between. Per the germline V gene, CDR1 is MDHEN and CDR2 is SYDVKM. Full variable domain (outside the CDR3, taken from reference TRBV28 and TRBJ2-5): DVKVTQSSRYLVKRTGEKVFLECVQDMDHENMFWYRQDPGLGLRLIYFSYDVKMKEKGDIPEGYSVSREKKERFSLILESASTNQTSMYLCASSSQGQETQYFGPGTRLLVL.

V usage is TRBV4-1 and J usage is TRBJ1-3, with D perhaps matching TRBD1 (5 bases). Trimming shortened V by 1 base and J by 0 bases, and 16 bases separated the two germline ends. The V gene's germline CDR1 is MGHRA and CDR2 YSYEKL. This CDR3 is built from 18 residues. The CDR3 spells CASSQVDLGLVSGNTIYF. DNA for the CDR3: TGCGCCAGCAGCCAAGTGGACCTGGGGCTCGTCTCTGGAAACACCATATATTTT.

This rearrangement joins TRBV5-1 to TRBJ2-5; 10 bases fit TRBD1. J lost 6 bases, V lost 2 bases, and 7 bases had no gene match. The CDR3 is 15 amino acids. The V gene's germline CDR1 is SGHRS and CDR2 YFSETQ. CDR3 bases: TGCGCCAGCAGCTTCGGGGACAGGGGTTTTCAGACCCAGTACTTC. Translation gives CASSFGDRGFQTQYF.

The rearrangement joins TRBV5-1 to TRBJ2-3; 7 positions agree with TRBD1. The germline gives CDR1 SGHRS, CDR2 YFSETQ. This CDR3 is built from 17 residues. Trimming took 0 bases from V and 4 from J; bases not matched to a gene: 11. The CDR3 reads CASSLAAGGTRADTQYF. The CDR3 nucleotides read TGCGCCAGCAGCTTGGCGGCAGGGGGTACTAGGGCAGATACGCAGTATTTT.

The chain is built from TRBV5-1 and TRBJ2-3, with 9 bases aligning to TRBD2. CDR3 length equals 18 residues. Germline lookup yields CDR1 SGHRS and CDR2 YFSETQ. V lost 4 bases, J lost 0 bases, and 12 bases stayed unmatched. This CDR3 reads CASSLQYPTSGSTDTQYF. CDR3 DNA: TGCGCCAGCAGCCTCCAGTACCCGACTAGCGGTAGCACAGATACGCAGTATTTT.

The chain combines TRBV7-8 with TRBJ2-2, with D tentatively TRBD1 (5 bases). CDR1 is SGHVS, CDR2 FQNEAQ, per germline. The CDR3 is 14 amino acids. V lost 3 bases to trimming and J lost 3 bases, with 8 bases between them. The CDR3 sequence: CASSFDSYTGELFF. DNA of the CDR3: TGTGCCAGCAGCTTCGACAGTTACACCGGGGAGCTGTTTTTT.

J is TRBJ2-7 and V is TRBV2; no reliable D call. The germline CDR1 and CDR2 sequences are SNHLY and FYNNEI. Trimming shortened V by 3 bases and J by 3 bases, and 15 bases separated the two germline ends. The CDR3 has 15 amino acids. The CDR3 reads CASSDRQPRHYEQYF. For the CDR3, the DNA is TGTGCCAGCAGTGACCGGCAGCCACGACACTACGAGCAGTACTTC.